The 23 T cell receptor beta chains presented below share a single source sample, sequenced in a study of control samples from healthy donors and cancer patients. The table came from immunoSEQ multiplex PCR; TCRdb's copy has only in-frame clones and leaves some out. The sample lists roughly 180,000 clones, 90% to 95% occurring once. The sequenced sample was blood. Every receptor here comes from a young woman in good health.

The V and J genes are TRBV20-1 and TRBJ1-5, with unresolved D. The germline gives CDR1 DFQATT, CDR2 SNEGSKA (reference sequence). The V end lost 3 bases, the J end lost 3 bases, and 6 bases lay between the germline ends. The length of the CDR3 is 12 residues. The CDR3: CSASRFNQPQHF. CDR3 nucleotides: TGCAGTGCTAGTCGGTTCAATCAGCCCCAGCATTTT.

This clone was picked up one time. The chain carries TRBV7-3 and TRBJ1-1; no clear D. CDR1 and CDR2 (germline): SGHTA, FQGTGA. V lost 2 bases, J lost 4 bases, and 14 bases lay in between. CDR3 length: 15 residues. CDR3 in DNA: TGTGCCAGCAGCTTACAGCCTGACCCAAGCACTGAAGCTTTCTTT. Protein product: CASSLQPDPSTEAFF.

The J gene is TRBJ1-5, the V gene TRBV2; a weak D match, TRBD1 (6 bases). Germline assignment: CDR1 SNHLY and CDR2 FYNNEI. The CDR3 runs to 15 residues. V lost 1 base and J lost 3, with 10 bases in between. This CDR3 reads CASSEDRTANQPQHF. CDR3 coding DNA: TGTGCCAGCAGTGAAGATCGGACAGCCAATCAGCCCCAGCATTTT. The full variable domain, in which reference TRBV2 and TRBJ1-5 provide the parts outside the CDR3, is EPEVTQTPSHQVTQMGQEVILRCVPISNHLYFYWYRQILGQKVEFLVSFYNNEISEKSEIFDDQFSVERPDGSNFTLKIRSTKLEDSAMYFCASSEDRTANQPQHFGDGTRLSIL.

Only one count was recorded for this clone. The chain joins TRBV2 to TRBJ1-2; maybe TRBD1 (6 bases). This CDR3 is built from 15 residues. Germline V CDR1 and CDR2: SNHLY, FYNNEI. V was shortened by 7 bases and J by 2 bases, with 17 bases between the two germline ends. The CDR3 sequence is CASTPSQGVNYGYTF. The CDR3 DNA reads TGTGCCAGCACCCCATCACAGGGTGTAAACTATGGCTACACCTTC.

The chain links TRBV11-2 to TRBJ2-3; D gene ambiguous. V was shortened by 0 bases and J by 0 bases, with 13 bases between the two germline ends. Germline V CDR1 and CDR2: SGHAT, FQNNGV. CDR3 length equals 17 residues. CDR3 residues: CASSLDLGSLSTDTQYF. For the CDR3, the DNA is TGTGCCAGCAGCTTAGATCTGGGTAGCCTGAGCACAGATACGCAGTATTTT.

The chain uses TRBV27 and TRBJ2-1; TRBD1 matches 7 bases. CDR3 length: 13 residues. Germline V gives CDR1 MNHEY, CDR2 SMNVEV (reference sequence). V was pared by 3 bases and J by 5 bases, with 1 base of the junction left unmatched. The CDR3: CASSLGQHNEQFF. CDR3 sequence (DNA): TGTGCCAGCAGTTTGGGACAGCACAATGAGCAGTTCTTC.

This CDR3 is CAWSDMGDREDGQPQHF. The CDR3 DNA reads TGTGCCTGGAGCGATATGGGTGACAGGGAGGACGGTCAGCCCCAGCATTTT. This chain links TRBV30 with TRBJ1-5; TRBD1 matches at 7 bases. J gave up 6 bases and V 3 bases, and 17 bases lay outside the gene matches. CDR3 length: 17 residues. CDR1 and CDR2 (germline): GTSNPN, SVGIG (reference sequence). The full variable domain, in which reference TRBV30 and TRBJ1-5 provide the parts outside the CDR3, is SQTIHQWPATLVQPVGSPLSLECTVEGTSNPNLYWYRQAAGRGLQLLFYSVGIGQISSEVPQNLSASRPQDRQFILSSKKLLLSDSGFYLCAWSDMGDREDGQPQHFGDGTRLSIL.

This clone was found a few times. This rearrangement joins TRBV6-2 or TRBV6-3 to TRBJ1-2; D unclear. This CDR3 is 14 amino acids long. Germline values: CDR1 MNHEY, CDR2 SVGEGT. Trimming pared 6 bases from V and 4 bases from J, leaving 15 bases between. CDR3 nucleotides: TGTGCCAGCAGCCTGAGGCCCGGACGCTATGGCTACACCTTC. As protein: CASSLRPGRYGYTF.

The chain uses TRBV3-1 (or the pseudogene TRBV3-2) and TRBJ1-2; weak D call: TRBD1 (5 bases). V was cut by 7 bases and J by 3 bases, with 9 bases left in between. The V gene's germline CDR1 is LGHDT and CDR2 YNNKEL (reference sequence). The CDR3 is 12 residues long. The CDR3 DNA follows: TGTGCCAGCACGAGGGGTGACTATGGCTACACCTTC. As protein: CASTRGDYGYTF.

This clone appeared a single time. The chain employs TRBV6-2 or TRBV6-3 and TRBJ1-1, with D tentatively TRBD1 (6 bases). The CDR3 has 15 amino acids. Looked up from germline, CDR1 is MNHEY and CDR2 is SVGEGT. V dropped 5 bases and J dropped 5 bases, with 18 bases sitting between them. The CDR3 region has the DNA TGTGCCAGCAGTCGACAGGAGGGGGGTCGTACTGAAGCTTTCTTT. This sequence encodes CASSRQEGGRTEAFF.

The chain has TRBV5-4 and TRBJ1-2; D is unresolved. Per germline, CDR1 SGHNT and CDR2 YYREEE (reference sequence). V was clipped by 1 base and J by 5 bases, with 12 bases between them. The CDR3 sequence is 14 residues long. The CDR3 is CASSLKGSGYGYTF. DNA for the CDR3: TGTGCCAGCAGCTTGAAGGGAAGTGGGTATGGCTACACCTTC.

Points on this clone: In the same sample, other DNA sequences code for this CDR3. The genes are TRBV27 and TRBJ2-6; the D is unclear. The length of the CDR3 is 13 residues. Germline CDR1 reads MNHEY; CDR2 reads SMNVEV (reference sequence). Trimming shortened V by 3 bases and J by 1 base, and 1 base separated the two germline ends. CDR3 bases: TGTGCCAGCAGTTTTTCTGGGGCCAACGTCCTGACTTTC. Its protein product is CASSFSGANVLTF.

This chain connects TRBV9 to TRBJ1-2; no clear D. The V gene lost 3 bases and the J gene lost 6 bases, with 15 bases spanning the gap. Germline V gives CDR1 SGDLS, CDR2 YYNGEE. CDR3 length equals 14 residues. The CDR3 DNA is TGTGCCAGCAGCGGGACCAAAAGACTAAATGGCTACACCTTC. Encoded protein: CASSGTKRLNGYTF. The full variable domain, completed using reference TRBV9 and TRBJ1-2, is DSGVTQTPKHLITATGQRVTLRCSPRSGDLSVYWYQQSLDQGLQFLIQYYNGEERAKGNILERFSAQQFPDLHSELNLSSLELGDSALYFCASSGTKRLNGYTFGSGTRLTVV.

The V call is TRBV7-2, the J call TRBJ1-3; no firm D call. This CDR3 has 16 residues. V lost 1 base and J lost 2, with 12 bases in between. The germline V gene has CDR1 SGHTA and CDR2 FQGNSA. The CDR3 here is CASSLDPGLAGNTIYF. DNA for the CDR3: TGTGCCAGCAGCTTAGATCCGGGGTTAGCTGGAAACACCATATATTTT.

This clone showed up just a few times. DNA of the CDR3: TGTGCCAGCAGAACAACAGGGACGCGCAATCAGCCCCAGCATTTT. Its protein product is CASRTTGTRNQPQHF. The gene calls are TRBV28 and TRBJ1-5, with a possible D match to TRBD1 (6 bases). This CDR3 comprises 15 residues. Trimming took off 6 bases at V and 2 bases at J, with 14 bases between the two ends. The germline V gene encodes CDR1 MDHEN and CDR2 SYDVKM. Supplemented by reference TRBV28 and TRBJ1-5, the full variable domain reads DVKVTQSSRYLVKRTGEKVFLECVQDMDHENMFWYRQDPGLGLRLIYFSYDVKMKEKGDIPEGYSVSREKKERFSLILESASTNQTSMYLCASRTTGTRNQPQHFGDGTRLSIL.

This clone was observed a single time. The CDR3 region has the DNA TGTGCCAGCAGTCGGACATTCGGGACAGGGGTCAATCAGCCCCAGCATTTT. Translating it yields CASSRTFGTGVNQPQHF. V gene TRBV28 combines with J gene TRBJ1-5, with TRBD1 matching 10 bases. The germline V gene has CDR1 MDHEN and CDR2 SYDVKM. The CDR3 has 17 amino acids. The V gene end was trimmed by 5 bases and the J gene end by 3 bases; junction bases not matched to a gene: 10. Using reference TRBV28 and TRBJ1-5 for the parts outside the CDR3, the full variable domain is DVKVTQSSRYLVKRTGEKVFLECVQDMDHENMFWYRQDPGLGLRLIYFSYDVKMKEKGDIPEGYSVSREKKERFSLILESASTNQTSMYLCASSRTFGTGVNQPQHFGDGTRLSIL.

The rearrangement links TRBV11-2 to TRBJ2-1; D remains unclear. V lost 2 bases to trimming and J lost 6 bases, with 5 bases between them. This CDR3 has 12 amino acids. Germline CDR1 is SGHAT and CDR2 is FQNNGV. CDR3 in amino acids: CASSLQSNEQFF. The CDR3, as DNA: TGTGCCAGCAGCTTACAGTCCAATGAGCAGTTCTTC. The whole variable domain, remainder taken from reference TRBV11-2 and TRBJ2-1, is EAGVAQSPRYKIIEKRQSVAFWCNPISGHATLYWYQQILGQGPKLLIQFQNNGVVDDSQLPKDRFSAERLKGVDSTLKIQPAKLEDSAVYLCASSLQSNEQFFGPGTRLTVL.

The chain couples TRBV7-9 to TRBJ1-2, with D possibly matching TRBD1 (5 bases). The CDR3 sequence is 15 residues long. Trimming removed 5 bases from V and 5 bases from J, with 18 bases in between. Germline lookup yields CDR1 SEHNR and CDR2 FQNEAQ (reference sequence). CDR3 loop: CASSQTGGVEYGYTF. For the CDR3, the DNA is TGTGCCAGCAGCCAAACGGGGGGAGTTGAGTATGGCTACACCTTC.

The genes are TRBV18 and TRBJ2-2; D call uncertain. This CDR3 is built from 16 residues. Germline lookup yields CDR1 KGHSH and CDR2 LQKENI. The ends were cut back, 3 bases at V and 6 bases at J, with 17 bases in the middle. CDR3 sequence: CASSPPSKTTAGELFF. The CDR3 DNA sequence: TGTGCCAGCTCACCGCCGAGTAAGACGACGGCCGGGGAGCTGTTTTTT.

This clone was seen only once. V usage is TRBV5-1 and J usage is TRBJ2-5; D is undetermined. With 4 bases removed from V and 0 bases from J, the gap between germline ends came to 10 bases. This CDR3 comprises 14 residues. The germline V gene encodes CDR1 SGHRS and CDR2 YFSETQ. The CDR3 is CASSGASYQETQYF. CDR3 nucleotides: TGCGCCAGCAGCGGAGCGAGTTACCAAGAGACCCAGTACTTC.

This clone has only one observation. The V and J genes are TRBV14 and TRBJ1-1; D is unresolved. Germline V CDR1 and CDR2: SGHDN, FVKESK. CDR3 length: 14 residues. V lost 0 bases and J 4 bases, leaving 9 bases between the germline ends. The CDR3 DNA sequence: TGTGCCAGCAGCCAAGAAGTTCGGAGCACTGAAGCTTTCTTT. This gives the protein CASSQEVRSTEAFF.

This clone was seen once. The V and J genes are TRBV7-9 and TRBJ1-1; a possible D gene is TRBD1 (6 bases). CDR1 is SEHNR, CDR2 FQNEAQ, per germline (reference sequence). This CDR3 comprises 15 residues. The V gene lost 4 bases and the J gene lost 3 bases, with 15 bases spanning the gap. The CDR3 DNA is TGTGCCAGCAGCTCTATGGACAGTACCTACACTGAAGCTTTCTTT. Amino acid sequence: CASSSMDSTYTEAFF.

The V call is TRBV11-2, the J call TRBJ2-2; D remains ambiguous. The CDR3 loop spans 15 amino acids. The ends were cut back, 1 base at V and 1 base at J, with 7 bases in the middle. CDR1 is SGHAT and CDR2 is FQNNGV in the germline V gene. CDR3 sequence (DNA): TGTGCCAGCAGCTTAGTGGCAGTGAACACCGGGGAGCTGTTTTTT. This gives the protein CASSLVAVNTGELFF.